This T cell receptor beta chain was found in a study of T-cell reconstitution after alpha-beta-depleted transplantation in children. Study findings and constraints: Surviving recipient T cells and thymic progenitors accounted for the high day-60 TCRbeta diversity observed in some patients. Several hundred rapidly expanded clones from non-depleted graft cells reportedly supplied alpha-beta T cells about two months post-transplant. T-cell counts and diversity were attributed mostly to newly produced T cells one year after transplant.

Preparation of the TCRbeta library used unique molecular identifiers. Using its own MiXCR run on the PCR reads, TCRdb lists one record per CDR3 protein. Among 500,000 to 650,000 distinct CDR3 sequences listed, over 9.5% were seen once. Per the germline V gene, CDR1 is MDHEN and CDR2 is SYDVKM. The CDR3 consists of 12 residues. V trimming: 10 bases; J trimming: 6 bases; junction bases outside the gene matches: 7. This clonotype has more than one count but fewer than ten. Its antigen remains unidentified. Specimen: PBMCs, mostly from graft donor cells, collected 180 days after TCRalphabeta/CD19-depleted stem cell transplant. This chain uses TRBV28 with TRBJ2-3; 7 bases agree with TRBD2. This clonotype was sampled from a female patient aged 2-15 years who had a stem cell transplant for aplastic anemia, so the T cells may come from the graft donor. In DNA form, the CDR3 reads TGTGCCACCAAACTCGGGGGGGATACGCAGTATTTT. Protein: CATKLGGDTQYF.